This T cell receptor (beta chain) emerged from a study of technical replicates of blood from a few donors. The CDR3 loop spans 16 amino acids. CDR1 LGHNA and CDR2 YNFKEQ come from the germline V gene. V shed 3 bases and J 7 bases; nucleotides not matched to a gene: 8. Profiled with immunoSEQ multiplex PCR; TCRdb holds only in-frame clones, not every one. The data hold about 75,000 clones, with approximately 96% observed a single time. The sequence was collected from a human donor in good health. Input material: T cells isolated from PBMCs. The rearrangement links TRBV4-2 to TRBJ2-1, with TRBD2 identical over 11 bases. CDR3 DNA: TGTGCCAGCAGCCAGAAACTAGCGGGAGAGGGGAATGAGCAGTTCTTC. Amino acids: CASSQKLAGEGNEQFF.